Detailed here is one T cell receptor beta chain. Its antigen is not known. The data stem from a study of shared clonotypes between healthy human individuals. Deep-level settings were used for running the assay. Assay: immunoSEQ multiplex PCR; the TCRdb copy retains only in-frame clones and omits some. The table has about a million clones, around 76% seen once. From germline, CDR1 is DFQATT and CDR2 SNEGSKA (reference sequence). V was clipped by 5 bases and J by 4 bases, with 8 bases between them. The CDR3 has 11 residues. The study, taken as a whole, reports: The genetic and exposure-history diversity represented was limited by few donors. As a rule, naive subsets had a larger estimated richness than memory subsets.

This sequence originates from a man aged 18 to 35 in good health. The V call is TRBV20-1, the J call TRBJ2-5; D is uncertain. Sequenced input: memory CD4+ T cells sorted from blood. The subset: CD45RA-negative fraction. CDR3 DNA: TGCAGTGCTTCGGACGCAGAGACCCAGTACTTC. Amino acids: CSASDAETQYF.